This TCR beta chain was retrieved from a study of T-cell memory formation after mild COVID-19. The table lists this clonotype with a few counts. Its antigen is still unknown. MiXCR was run by TCRdb on the 5' RACE reads, yielding one entry per CDR3 protein. The sample lists around 340,000 distinct CDR3 sequences, about a sixth seen once, with 20% to 25% in the top ten. Study conclusions and caveats: A second wave expanding day 15 to 37 was CD4+-biased; contracting clones were balanced. Shrinking CD4+ clones resided mostly in CM and EM, and CD8+ ones in EMRA. The appearance of some responding clones in pre-infection memory suggested that cross-reactive memory joined.

The CDR3 is made up of 15 amino acids. The germline gives CDR1 SGHVS, CDR2 FQNEAQ. V was clipped by 5 bases and J by 6 bases, with 17 bases between them. Input material: PBMCs or a T cell subset sorted from them (not recorded which). The chain couples TRBV7-8 to TRBJ1-5, with no clear D. The receptor was isolated from a man aged 18 to 29 who had mild COVID-19 (a few samples of this study predate the infection). Cell type and time point are not known. CDR3 sequence reads: CASSRVPGPGQPQHF. The CDR3 DNA is TGTGCCAGCAGCAGGGTCCCCGGGCCGGGTCAGCCCCAGCATTTT.